The entry that follows covers one T cell receptor (beta chain) sequence. Its target antigen remains unknown. Nothing much larger sits one base from this clone, and base qualities are not available. The data belong to a study of blood T cell repertoires in COVID-19 (dated by TCRdb to about 2020). Context from the whole study: The collaborator samples originated in the United States, Italy and Spain and spanned the acute and convalescent phases of COVID-19. The prospective study material was composed of cDNA or gDNA derived from T cells, B-cell-depleted T cells, or PBMCs. Deeply sampled blood TCRbeta repertoires from subjects exposed to, actively infected with, or recovered from COVID-19 were included in the dataset. Where HLA class I and class II types were available, the types were taken from metadata supplied by the sample provider, not from assay-based typing. The repertoires were released in a freely available public database meant as a resource for research on the immune response to SARS-CoV-2. The samples were drawn from the first 160 participants of the ongoing ImmuneRACE study and from more than 1,000 subjects provided by 6 global collaborators. Sample metadata almost always included a de-identified subject ID, COVID-19 status, age in years and sex. What the research found in general, with its limitations: The quantity of clinical and demographic metadata differed by source and by participant and was supplied without curation.

The collaborating institutions used their own protocols to collect whole blood in K2EDTA tubes. For TCRbeta analysis, collaborator samples were shipped as frozen whole blood, as isolated PBMCs, or as DNA extracted from either sample type. TCRbeta CDR3 regions were amplified from genomic DNA using the immunoSEQ Assay, a bias-controlled multiplex PCR. The authors' pipeline ran thus. The number of nucleated cells in each sample was estimated by amplification of reference gene primers within the assay. To quantify the absolute abundance of each unique TCRbeta CDR3 rearrangement, sequence reads were collapsed and filtered. Productive Simpson clonality was computed per sample as the square root of Simpson's diversity index over productive rearrangements. TCRdb re-hosts the immuneACCESS table, in-frame sequences only. Its copies lack some clones; in the studies checked, an unresolved V gene accounts for under half of them, and the cause for the rest is not known. That table supplies the V and J calls and clone size; D and trimming were determined from the DNA. Here the sample has roughly 100,000 clones; 65% to 75% occur a single time. The ten largest clones take up approximately 6.3% of the sample.

The germline V gene supplies CDR1 SGHTA and CDR2 FQGNSA. Its CDR3 holds 14 amino acids, cysteine through phenylalanine. Of all the DNA, just the CDR3 is kept, 42 bases in frame from base 1. Trimming costs V 2 bases and J 5 bases, and their ends lie 10 bases apart. This TCR was recovered from a man older than 75 with acute or convalescent COVID-19. This chain is built from TRBV7-2 and TRBJ1-5; the D gene is not confidently resolved. Sequencing was carried out using peripheral blood. The nucleotide sequence reads TGTGCCAGCAGCTTATTCAGGCCGGATCAGCCCCAGCATTTT. Protein translation: CASSLFRPDQPQHF. Here the CDR3 is joined to the reference TRBV7-2 and TRBJ1-5 genes, and the full variable domain is: GAGVSQSPSNKVTEKGKDVELRCDPISGHTALYWYRQSLGQGLEFLIYFQGNSAPDKSGLPSDRFSAERTGGSVSTLTIQRTQQEDSAVYLCASSLFRPDQPQHFGDGTRLSIL.